This T cell receptor (beta chain) was recovered during a study of shared clonotypes between healthy human individuals. Selected positively for CCR7 and CD45RO-negative, naive CD8 cells excluded terminally differentiated effector memory CD45RA+ cells. Overall study results and limits: The generation probabilities recorded for non-shared clonotypes fell below those of clonotypes shared by all four donors.

Generated by immunoSEQ multiplex PCR, the TCRdb table keeps only in-frame clones and is missing some. The table shows fewer than 850,000 clones, with 96% occurring only once. With 4 bases removed from V and 8 bases from J, the gap between germline ends came to 12 bases. The CDR3 spans 12 residues. Germline assignment: CDR1 SGDLS and CDR2 YYNGEE. This clone has just one count. Its antigen is not identified. This specimen includes other DNA sequences encoding the same CDR3. The receptor was derived from a young man in good health. Sequencing was done on a sample of naive CD8+ T cells sorted from blood. V usage is TRBV9 and J usage is TRBJ1-2, with D maybe TRBD1 (5 bases). The CDR3 DNA reads as TGTGCCAGCAGCCAAACAGGAAGAGGCTACACCTTC. It yields the protein CASSQTGRGYTF.